A selection of T cell receptor beta chains follows, all from one sample in a study of beta chain features in type 1 diabetes. The table came from immunoSEQ multiplex PCR; TCRdb's copy has only in-frame clones and leaves some out. The sample lists some 220,000 clones; roughly 11% were seen once. The specimen was central memory CD4+ T cells from blood. These receptors were taken from a man aged 18 to 29 in good health. Each CDR3 is given with its conserved first and last residue. The D gene is left open where the match is weak. The listing skips clone size in some rows; elsewhere it reads once, few, many or a size class.

abundance: few
v_gene: TRBV2
d_gene: NA
j_gene: TRBJ2-3
CDR3aa: CASSEAMAQYF
CDR3nt: TGTGCCAGCAGTGAAGCCATGGCGCAGTATTTT

abundance: few
v_gene: TRBV7-6
d_gene: NA
j_gene: TRBJ2-6
CDR3aa: CASSVSFPGPVSSGANVLTF
CDR3nt: TGTGCCAGCAGCGTTAGTTTTCCGGGACCGGTATCCTCTGGGGCCAACGTCCTGACTTTC

abundance: few
v_gene: TRBV7-8
d_gene: TRBD1
j_gene: TRBJ1-1
CDR3aa: CASSPVVGGEGNTEAFF
CDR3nt: TGTGCCAGCAGCCCAGTGGTAGGGGGCGAGGGGAACACTGAAGCTTTCTTT

abundance: many
v_gene: TRBV7-9
d_gene: NA
j_gene: TRBJ2-5
CDR3aa: CASSRTDRETQYF
CDR3nt: TGTGCCAGCAGCCGGACAGATCGGGAGACCCAGTACTTC

abundance: NA
v_gene: TRBV5-1
d_gene: NA
j_gene: TRBJ2-3
CDR3aa: CASSSTVSTDTQYF
CDR3nt: TGCGCCAGCAGCTCGACAGTTAGCACAGATACGCAGTATTTT

abundance: NA
v_gene: TRBV5-1
d_gene: NA
j_gene: TRBJ2-7
CDR3aa: CASGDPGHGGYEQYF
CDR3nt: TGCGCCAGCGGTGATCCGGGACACGGAGGATACGAGCAGTACTTC

abundance: NA
v_gene: TRBV6-5
d_gene: NA
j_gene: TRBJ1-5
CDR3aa: CASRRPEGPQHF
CDR3nt: TGTGCCAGCCGACGGCCGGAGGGGCCCCAGCATTTT

abundance: NA
v_gene: TRBV19
d_gene: NA
j_gene: TRBJ2-2
CDR3aa: CASSILNPGLVAELFF
CDR3nt: TGTGCCAGTAGTATATTGAACCCGGGACTCGTCGCGGAGCTGTTTTTT

abundance: NA
v_gene: TRBV30
d_gene: NA
j_gene: TRBJ1-5
CDR3aa: CAWSVVGNQPQHF
CDR3nt: TGTGCCTGGAGTGTTGTGGGAAACCAGCCCCAGCATTTT

abundance: NA
v_gene: TRBV19
d_gene: TRBD2
j_gene: TRBJ2-1
CDR3aa: CASSMTSGGEQFF
CDR3nt: TGTGCCAGTAGTATGACTAGCGGAGGGGAGCAGTTCTTC

abundance: NA
v_gene: TRBV29-1
d_gene: TRBD1
j_gene: TRBJ1-2
CDR3aa: CSAGQGSGNYGYTF
CDR3nt: TGCAGCGCGGGACAGGGTAGTGGAAACTATGGCTACACCTTC

abundance: few
v_gene: TRBV9
d_gene: NA
j_gene: TRBJ1-5
CDR3aa: CASSLDPDQPQHF
CDR3nt: TGTGCCAGCAGCCTGGACCCAGATCAGCCCCAGCATTTT

abundance: many
v_gene: TRBV29-1
d_gene: TRBD2
j_gene: TRBJ2-7
CDR3aa: CSALRGTSGGGEQYF
CDR3nt: TGCAGCGCCCTGCGAGGGACTAGCGGAGGGGGGGAGCAGTACTTC

abundance: many
v_gene: TRBV5-1
d_gene: NA
j_gene: TRBJ2-5
CDR3aa: CASRVGYQETQYF
CDR3nt: TGCGCCAGCAGGGTAGGCTACCAAGAGACCCAGTACTTC